This record concerns one T cell receptor beta chain sequence. What this receptor recognizes is not known. Base qualities were left out, and no much larger clone turns up one base away. No immune events such as infections were documented for the healthy donors during the collection period. Time-dependent variance in a beta-binomial model of T-cell clone differential abundance was calibrated using healthy-donor blood repertoires as a training cohort. The training cohort included around 10 healthy donors, of whom 3 were female and 7 were male. The donors were between roughly 25 and 70 years old, with an average age of roughly 43 years. Whole blood was collected from each healthy donor at three time points spaced around 2 weeks apart and obtained from a commercial supplier. Genomic DNA was extracted from unsorted whole blood for immunosequencing. The sample is drawn from a study of identifying expanded T cells in peripheral blood (dated by TCRdb to between 2019 and 2020). Background on the whole study: Technical replicates were generated by sequencing separate aliquots of the same genomic DNA pool, with four replicates compared pairwise.

Study-level results and caveats: The authors expected that biological variance in healthy repertoires might rise further over much longer intervals, such as months to years. The binomial model flagged approximately 1.2 differentially abundant clones between technical replicates but about 16 over around 2 weeks and 19 over around four weeks. Both the number of clones called differentially abundant and the false-positive rate were significantly reduced by the beta-binomial model across all healthy-donor time intervals. Across all healthy donors, variance in clone template counts between approximately 2-week samples was found to increase significantly with total template count.

TCRbeta CDR3 regions were profiled with the immunoSEQ Assay using bias-controlled multiplex PCR amplification of genomic DNA. For the original study's pipeline: To quantify the absolute abundance of each unique TCRbeta CDR3 region, the sequences were collapsed and filtered. Two models were used to test differential abundance: a binomial model (Fisher-equivalent) and a beta-binomial model that adds time-dependent variance fitted from healthy donors. Any clone with fewer than 5 combined templates was excluded, and a clone was called differentially abundant if its Benjamini-Hochberg FDR was below 0.01. Using the form v = (b*log(k)+a)^2, the beta-binomial variance was modeled as a function of the total template count across the two samples. TCRdb took this table from immuneACCESS and kept in-frame rearrangements with V and J called. Such tables lack part of the clones; where checked against another copy, unresolved V genes explain under half of the gap, and the rest is unexplained. Clonal size and the V and J genes are those of that table, whereas D and trimming came from the DNA. The sample yields 120,000 or so clones; approximately 84% were counted once. More than 2.5% of the sample is in the top ten clones.

This receptor was taken from a person aged 18 to 69 in good health. Sequenced: blood.

The CDR3 has the sequence CASSYRPISGNTIYF. The sequenced DNA is TGTGCCAGCAGTTACCGCCCAATCTCTGGAAACACCATATATTTT. This chain is built from TRBV6-5 and TRBJ1-3; no D gene is confidently identified. Including the terminal cysteine and phenylalanine, the CDR3 comprises 15 residues. Only the CDR3 part of the read is kept: 45 bases, read in frame from the first base. The germline V gene sets CDR1 to MNHEY and CDR2 to SVGAGI. The junction carries 8 bases between V and J, which are trimmed by 2 bases and 0 bases respectively.